This is a list of T cell receptor beta chains from one sample in a study of T-cell reconstitution after alpha-beta-depleted transplantation in children. TCRdb ran MiXCR on the PCR reads and lists one entry per CDR3 protein. Of approximately 650,000 distinct CDR3 sequences listed, around 12% are singletons. The sample here was PBMCs, taken before TCRalphabeta/CD19-depleted stem cell transplant. Source of these receptors: a girl aged 2 to 9 with congenital amegakaryocytic thrombocytopenia, due to receive a stem cell transplant. The CDR3 runs from the conserved cysteine through the conserved F or W. A D gene is named only where the DNA matches it firmly. Some rows have no size entry. The others give once, few or many, or a class for an expanded clone.

j_gene	d_gene	v_gene	abundance	CDR3aa	CDR3nt
TRBJ2-3	-	TRBV12-3/TRBV12-4	-	CASRAVPGSTTDTQYF	TGTGCCAGCAGGGCCGTGCCGGGCTCAACTACAGATACGCAGTATTTT
TRBJ1-1	-	TRBV18	-	CASSRLRVETEAFF	TGTGCCAGCTCACGATTAAGGGTTGAGACTGAAGCTTTCTTT
TRBJ2-7	-	TRBV7-2	-	CASSLALGMQYF	TGTGCCAGCAGCTTAGCGTTGGGTATGCAGTACTTC
TRBJ2-1	TRBD1	TRBV7-9	many	CASLAGTGGWNEQFF	TGTGCCAGCTTAGCCGGGACAGGGGGTTGGAATGAGCAGTTCTTC
TRBJ2-1	-	TRBV7-9	-	CASSFDGNSYNEQFF	TGTGCCAGCAGCTTCGACGGGAACTCCTACAATGAGCAGTTCTTC
TRBJ2-1	-	TRBV30	few	CAWGKVEQFF	TGTGCCTGGGGTAAGGTGGAGCAGTTCTTC
TRBJ2-5	-	TRBV4-1	-	CASSQNRDSGETQYF	TGCGCCAGCAGCCAAAACCGGGACAGCGGGGAGACCCAGTACTTC
TRBJ1-5	-	TRBV12-3/TRBV12-4	-	CASSFLLERQPQHF	TGTGCCAGCAGTTTTCTGTTGGAAAGGCAGCCCCAGCATTTT
TRBJ1-2	TRBD1	TRBV20-1	many	CSARIPGTANYGYTF	TGCAGTGCTAGAATTCCCGGGACAGCTAACTATGGCTACACCTTC
TRBJ2-7	TRBD2	TRBV6-2/TRBV6-3	-	CASSRRAGASYEQYF	TGTGCCAGCAGTCGAAGAGCGGGAGCTTCCTACGAGCAGTACTTC
TRBJ2-4	-	TRBV5-1	-	CASSLGGAPSQNIQYF	TGCGCCAGCAGCTTGGGGGGAGCGCCTAGTCAAAACATTCAGTACTTC
TRBJ2-3	-	TRBV20-1	many	CSAREGGSYGVTQYF	TGCAGTGCTAGAGAAGGTGGGAGCTACGGCGTTACGCAGTATTTT
TRBJ2-7	-	TRBV5-5	many	CASSARPAPGLAQYF	TGTGCCAGCAGCGCCCGACCTGCCCCGGGCTTGGCGCAGTACTTC
TRBJ2-2	-	TRBV10-3	many	CAISDSETGITGELFF	TGTGCCATCAGTGACTCCGAGACAGGAATCACCGGGGAGCTGTTTTTT
TRBJ2-2	-	TRBV7-9	few	CASITSNPDTGELFF	TGTGCCAGCATCACATCGAATCCGGACACCGGGGAGCTGTTTTTT
TRBJ2-3	-	TRBV24-1	-	CATSASGADTQYF	TGTGCCACCAGTGCGTCAGGGGCAGATACGCAGTATTTT
TRBJ2-3	-	TRBV5-1	-	CASTTGGLTTDTQYF	TGCGCCTCCACGACTGGGGGCCTGACTACAGATACGCAGTATTTT
TRBJ2-3	-	TRBV5-1	-	CASSLRTPIDTQYF	TGCGCCAGCAGCTTGCGAACTCCCATAGATACGCAGTATTTT
TRBJ2-1	-	TRBV15	few	CATSPRTDLAASSYNEQFF	TGTGCCACCAGCCCACGAACAGACTTAGCGGCTAGCTCCTACAATGAGCAGTTCTTC
TRBJ2-5	-	TRBV12-3/TRBV12-4	many	CASSWYTQETQYF	TGTGCCAGCAGTTGGTACACGCAAGAGACCCAGTACTTC
TRBJ2-7	-	TRBV7-9	few	CASSLLQGRKSYEQYF	TGTGCCAGCAGCTTACTCCAGGGGAGGAAATCCTACGAGCAGTACTTC
TRBJ2-1	-	TRBV29-1	few	CSGQEETVYGEQFF	TGCAGCGGTCAGGAAGAGACAGTGTACGGTGAGCAGTTCTTC
TRBJ2-2	-	TRBV12-3/TRBV12-4	-	CASTTKRDSTGELFF	TGTGCCAGCACCACAAAACGGGATTCCACCGGGGAGCTGTTTTTT
TRBJ1-2	TRBD1	TRBV5-1	many	CASSAGTAFNYGYTF	TGCGCCAGCAGCGCGGGGACAGCATTTAACTATGGCTACACCTTC
TRBJ2-1	TRBD2	TRBV12-3/TRBV12-4	many	CASSYQRGSSYNEQFF	TGTGCCAGCAGTTACCAGCGCGGGAGCTCCTACAATGAGCAGTTCTTC
TRBJ2-5	-	TRBV9	many	CASSVFHVPQETQYF	TGTGCCAGCAGCGTATTTCACGTCCCACAAGAGACCCAGTACTTC
TRBJ2-7	TRBD2	TRBV3-1	few	CASSPMGRENSYEQYF	TGTGCCAGCAGCCCCATGGGGCGGGAGAATTCCTACGAGCAGTACTTC
TRBJ2-3	-	TRBV5-5	many	CASSFVTGWSTDTQYF	TGTGCCAGCAGCTTTGTAACAGGGTGGTCCACAGATACGCAGTATTTT
TRBJ2-1	TRBD2	TRBV5-1	many	CASSLSVAGVGPYNEQFF	TGCGCCAGCAGCTTGAGTGTAGCGGGGGTAGGCCCCTACAATGAGCAGTTCTTC
TRBJ1-1	TRBD1	TRBV5-1	few	CASSLPPGQNVEAFF	TGCGCCAGCAGCTTGCCCCCGGGACAGAATGTTGAAGCTTTCTTT
TRBJ2-7	-	TRBV28	-	CATQEASVFYEQYF	TGTGCCACCCAAGAGGCTAGCGTTTTCTACGAGCAGTACTTC
TRBJ2-3	TRBD1	TRBV12-3/TRBV12-4	many	CASLNGQGGTDTQYF	TGTGCCAGCCTCAACGGGCAGGGGGGCACAGATACGCAGTATTTT
TRBJ2-1	TRBD1	TRBV27	-	CASTRTGRFDEQFF	TGTGCCAGCACCAGGACAGGCAGGTTCGATGAGCAGTTCTTC
TRBJ2-7	TRBD1	TRBV5-1	few	CASSQAQGESYYEQYF	TGCGCCAGCAGCCAAGCTCAGGGGGAATCGTACTACGAGCAGTACTTC
TRBJ2-2	TRBD1	TRBV12-3/TRBV12-4	many	CASTTGTGETGELFF	TGTGCCAGCACTACGGGGACAGGGGAGACCGGGGAGCTGTTTTTT
TRBJ2-5	TRBD2	TRBV5-1	-	CASSLGLAEWETQYF	TGCGCCAGCAGCTTGGGACTAGCGGAGTGGGAGACCCAGTACTTC
TRBJ2-7	-	TRBV3-1	few	CASSQEGLSVSYEQYF	TGTGCCAGCAGCCAAGAGGGGCTTAGCGTCTCCTACGAGCAGTACTTC
TRBJ2-7	-	TRBV7-2	once	CASRTEQPYYEQYF	TGTGCCAGCAGGACAGAACAGCCCTACTACGAGCAGTACTTC
TRBJ2-1	-	TRBV20-1	few	CSARRGAYNEQFF	TGCAGTGCCAGGAGGGGGGCCTACAATGAGCAGTTCTTC
TRBJ2-1	TRBD2	TRBV20-1	many	CSAGERTSGSNEQFF	TGCAGTGCGGGAGAGCGGACTAGCGGGAGTAATGAGCAGTTCTTC
TRBJ1-2	-	TRBV20-1	many	CSARTEGYGYTF	TGCAGTGCTAGGACTGAGGGCTATGGCTACACCTTC
TRBJ2-2	-	TRBV7-9	-	CASSANPNTGELFF	TGTGCCAGCAGCGCCAACCCTAACACCGGGGAGCTGTTTTTT
TRBJ2-1	-	TRBV11-1	-	CASSSIGGRTEQFF	TGTGCCAGCAGCTCCATCGGGGGTCGGACTGAGCAGTTCTTC
TRBJ2-1	TRBD1	TRBV19	few	CASSMRQGAGEQFF	TGTGCCAGTAGTATGAGACAGGGGGCAGGTGAGCAGTTCTTC
TRBJ2-5	-	TRBV2	few	CASSDYQGWKTQYF	TGTGCCAGCAGTGACTACCAGGGATGGAAGACCCAGTACTTC
TRBJ2-1	-	TRBV18	-	CASSSDIGMGNEQFF	TGTGCCAGCTCATCGGACATCGGGATGGGCAATGAGCAGTTCTTC
TRBJ1-5	-	TRBV6-5	few	CASSLDSSGQPQHF	TGTGCCAGCAGTCTCGACAGCAGCGGCCAGCCCCAGCATTTT
TRBJ1-5	TRBD1	TRBV3-1	-	CASSQVGQGASQPQHF	TGTGCCAGCAGCCAAGTGGGACAGGGGGCGTCTCAGCCCCAGCATTTT
TRBJ1-5	-	TRBV5-1	-	CASSSTSGQPQHF	TGCGCCAGCAGCTCCACGTCGGGGCAGCCCCAGCATTTT
TRBJ2-7	-	TRBV12-3/TRBV12-4	many	CASSLPGGHNEQYF	TGTGCCAGCAGTCTCCCTGGGGGTCACAACGAGCAGTACTTC
TRBJ2-1	-	TRBV5-1	few	CASNPSGGWNEQFF	TGCGCCAGCAACCCATCGGGGGGCTGGAATGAGCAGTTCTTC
TRBJ2-2	-	TRBV7-2	many	CASSLVLNTGELFF	TGTGCCAGCAGCTTAGTCCTGAACACCGGGGAGCTGTTTTTT
TRBJ2-3	-	TRBV7-6	-	CASSLGVLRDTQYF	TGTGCCAGCAGCTTAGGAGTCCTCAGAGATACGCAGTATTTT